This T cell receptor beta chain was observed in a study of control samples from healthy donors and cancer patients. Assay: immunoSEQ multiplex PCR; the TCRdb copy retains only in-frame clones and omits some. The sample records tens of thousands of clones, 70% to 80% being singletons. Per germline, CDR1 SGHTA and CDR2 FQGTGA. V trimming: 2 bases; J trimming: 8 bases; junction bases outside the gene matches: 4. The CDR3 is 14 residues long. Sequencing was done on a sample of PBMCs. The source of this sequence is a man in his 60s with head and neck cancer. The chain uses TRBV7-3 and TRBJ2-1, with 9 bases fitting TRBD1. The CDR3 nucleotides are TGTGCCAGCAGCTTATGGGGACAGGGCGATGAGCAGTTCTTC. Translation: CASSLWGQGDEQFF. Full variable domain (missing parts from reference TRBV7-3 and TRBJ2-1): GAGVSQTPSNKVTEKGKYVELRCDPISGHTALYWYRQSLGQGPEFLIYFQGTGAADDSGLPNDRFFAVRPEGSVSTLKIQRTERGDSAVYLCASSLWGQGDEQFFGPGTRLTVL.